Reported below is one TCR beta chain. The antigen remains unidentified. The repertoire was sequenced with immunoSEQ multiplex PCR; TCRdb's copy has only in-frame clones and lacks some. The sample consists of 25,000 to 30,000 clones, approximately 82% of them appearing once. The data derive from a study of T cell clonotyping in hematopoietic cell transplantation. The CDR3 extends over 13 amino acids. Between the trimmed V and J ends, which lost 5 bases and 3 bases, there was a span of 11 bases. Germline values: CDR1 LNHDA, CDR2 SQIVND (reference sequence). Time point defined: recipient sample about 28 days before transplant, after cytoreduction. Whole-study results and caveats: Pathologically expanded recipient clonotypes increased progressively from day 30 to day 180 as diversity fell.

This chain joins TRBV19 and TRBJ2-7; D possibly corresponds to TRBD1 (6 bases). Here the sequenced sample was peripheral blood mononuclear cells, taken before stem cell transplant. This clonotype originated in a man aged 35 to 55 with acute myeloid leukemia. Some clones in this sample may be carry-over from other donors' samples. CDR3 in amino acids: CASSVSDSYEQYF. CDR3 DNA: TGTGCCAGTAGTGTCTCGGACAGCTACGAGCAGTACTTC.